This TCR beta chain was captured by sequencing in a study of blood T cell repertoires in COVID-19. Study at large: From the United States, Italy and Spain came samples of acute and convalescent COVID-19. Nucleic acid was either cDNA or gDNA, and it came from T cells, B-cell-depleted T cells, or PBMCs.

Authors' methods: Using reference gene primer amplification, nucleated cell counts were estimated. This table comes from immunoSEQ multiplex PCR, and its TCRdb copy is limited to in-frame clones, with some not included. V and J calls and clone size follow that table, whereas D and trimming were derived from the DNA. The sample yields around 180,000 clones, approximately 89% seen once. V gave up 5 bases and J gave up 7 bases, with 13 bases separating them. CDR3 length: 13 amino acids. Germline CDR1 is MDHEN and CDR2 is SYDVKM. This receptor was obtained from a woman aged 25 to 39 with acute or convalescent COVID-19. Sequenced material: peripheral blood. The chain joins TRBV28 to TRBJ2-3; D is uncertain. The CDR3 DNA reads TGTGCCAGCAGTCTCCTTTCTACTCATACGCAGTATTTT. Translated: CASSLLSTHTQYF.